One and the same sample provided the 22 T cell receptor beta chains below, sequenced in a study of coeliac disease. Measured with immunoSEQ multiplex PCR; TCRdb has only the in-frame clones, and not every one. The sample shows about 1,200 clones, roughly two thirds of them seen only once. The sample comprised lamina propria lymphocytes from the gut. Every receptor here comes from a woman aged 40 to 50 with celiac disease on a gluten-free diet, and with hypertension.

V gene TRBV4-1 combines with J gene TRBJ1-5, with D maybe TRBD1 (5 bases). Germline V lookup: CDR1 MGHRA, CDR2 YSYEKL. The CDR3 covers 15 residues. The ends were cut back, 1 base at V and 4 bases at J, with 11 bases in the middle. The CDR3 loop is CASSQARVMNQPQHF. CDR3 sequence (DNA): TGCGCCAGCAGCCAAGCCAGGGTAATGAATCAGCCCCAGCATTTT.

The chain uses TRBV6-5 and TRBJ1-5; D gene ambiguous. Germline V gives CDR1 MNHEY, CDR2 SVGAGI. The CDR3 consists of 15 residues. V gave up 0 bases and J gave up 0 bases, with 6 bases separating them. CDR3 amino acids: CASSYSGPSNQPQHF. The CDR3 DNA follows: TGTGCCAGCAGTTACTCTGGGCCTAGCAATCAGCCCCAGCATTTT.

The V call is TRBV7-9, the J call TRBJ1-1; D is ambiguous. The germline V gene encodes CDR1 SEHNR and CDR2 FQNEAQ (reference sequence). With 5 bases removed from V and 2 bases from J, the gap between germline ends came to 15 bases. CDR3 size: 15 residues. CDR3 loop: CASSPWASFNTEAFF. CDR3 nucleotides: TGTGCCAGCAGCCCCTGGGCATCATTTAACACTGAAGCTTTCTTT.

The CDR3 here is CAWSVRDRGRGWTGELFF. The DNA of the CDR3 is TGTGCCTGGAGTGTACGGGACAGGGGGCGCGGTTGGACCGGGGAGCTGTTTTTT. The chain has TRBV30 and TRBJ2-2; TRBD1 matches 12 bases. With V trimmed by 0 bases and J by 5 bases, 10 bases remained unmatched. This CDR3 comprises 18 residues. Germline V gene sequence: CDR1 GTSNPN, CDR2 SVGIG (reference sequence).

This clone was seen once. V and J are TRBV7-8 and TRBJ1-4; 7 bases match TRBD1. Trimming at V came to 4 bases and at J to 6 bases, leaving 5 bases not matched to a gene. Germline lookup yields CDR1 SGHVS and CDR2 FQNEAQ. The CDR3 loop spans 14 amino acids. The CDR3 is CASSSGTADEKLFF. Written as DNA, the CDR3 is TGTGCCAGCAGCTCCGGGACAGCAGATGAAAAACTGTTTTTT. The variable domain in full, completed from reference TRBV7-8 and TRBJ1-4, reads GAGVSQSPRYKVAKRGQDVALRCDPISGHVSLFWYQQALGQGPEFLTYFQNEAQLDKSGLPSDRFFAERPEGSVSTLKIQRTQQEDSAVYLCASSSGTADEKLFFGSGTQLSVL.

This clone has more than one count but fewer than ten. This chain uses TRBV4-1 with TRBJ1-2; 9 nucleotides align to TRBD1. Germline CDR1 and CDR2: MGHRA and YSYEKL. There are 14 residues in the CDR3. The V segment lost 1 base and the J segment 6 bases; nucleotides outside the gene matches: 3. CDR3 sequence (DNA): TGCGCCAGCAGCCAAGGGGACAGGGATGATGGCTACACCTTC. Its translation: CASSQGDRDDGYTF.

V gene TRBV4-1 combines with J gene TRBJ1-2, with a weak D call TRBD1 (5 bases). V dropped 0 bases and J dropped 1 base, with 15 bases sitting between them. From germline, CDR1 is MGHRA and CDR2 YSYEKL. The CDR3 contains 17 residues. CDR3 bases: TGCGCCAGCAGCCAAGATAGGGCGGCTGGACATAACTATGGCTACACCTTC. Translated: CASSQDRAAGHNYGYTF.

The V and J genes are TRBV10-3 and TRBJ1-3, with 7 bases lining up with TRBD1. The CDR3 consists of 12 residues. With 11 bases clipped from V and 3 bases from J, the junction kept 4 bases outside the gene matches. The germline gives CDR1 ENHRY, CDR2 SYGVKD. DNA of the CDR3: TGTGCCGGAACAGGGGATGGAAACACCATATATTTT. Translation gives CAGTGDGNTIYF.

The genes are TRBV4-3 and TRBJ1-2; D might be TRBD1 (6 bases). CDR1 LGHNA and CDR2 YSLEER come from the germline V gene. The CDR3 sequence is 15 residues long. The V and J ends lost 1 base and 4 bases respectively, with 13 bases between them. As DNA, the CDR3 is TGCGCCAGCAGCCAAGCACCCGACAGGCTCTATGGCTACACCTTC. The encoded protein is CASSQAPDRLYGYTF.

The chain has TRBV27 and TRBJ2-1; D is possibly TRBD2 (7 bases). The length of the CDR3 is 14 residues. Trimming took 10 bases from V and 5 from J, leaving 18 bases between them. Germline V lookup: CDR1 MNHEY, CDR2 SMNVEV (reference sequence). DNA of the CDR3: TGTGCCATCCGGAAGGGGGGGGTCAACAATGAGCAGTTCTTC. Encoded protein: CAIRKGGVNNEQFF.

The rearrangement uses TRBV5-1 and TRBJ2-3; TRBD2 matches 8 bases. The ends lost 0 bases at V and 4 bases at J; junction bases unmatched: 7. The CDR3 has 16 residues. The germline V gene encodes CDR1 SGHRS and CDR2 YFSETQ. The CDR3 DNA sequence: TGCGCCAGCAGCTTGGGGCAAGCGGGAGTGGCAGATACGCAGTATTTT. Translated: CASSLGQAGVADTQYF.

This clone was detected only a few times. V and J are TRBV6-5 and TRBJ2-1; 7 bases map to TRBD2. Germline assignment: CDR1 MNHEY and CDR2 SVGAGI. The CDR3 has 15 residues. V trimming: 6 bases; J trimming: 2 bases; junction bases outside the gene matches: 7. DNA of the CDR3: TGTGCCAGCAGCAAAGCGGGATACACCTACAATGAGCAGTTCTTC. Translated: CASSKAGYTYNEQFF.

The J gene is TRBJ1-3, the V gene TRBV28, with 7 bases identical to TRBD1. Per germline, CDR1 MDHEN and CDR2 SYDVKM. The CDR3 runs 17 residues. V lost 4 bases, J lost 4 bases, and 13 bases stayed unmatched. In DNA, the CDR3 is TGTGCCAGCAGTTGGAACGCCGGGACAGATTTCGGAAACACCATATATTTT. Translation gives CASSWNAGTDFGNTIYF.

The chain has TRBV30 and TRBJ1-1; D possibly corresponds to TRBD1 (5 bases). The length of the CDR3 is 15 residues. V gave up 0 bases and J gave up 4 bases, with 15 bases separating them. Germline-derived CDR1 and CDR2 are GTSNPN and SVGIG (reference sequence). The CDR3 DNA sequence: TGTGCCTGGAGTGTACGCAAGGGGCGTCGCACTGAAGCTTTCTTT. It encodes CAWSVRKGRRTEAFF.

The chain employs TRBV29-1 and TRBJ1-5; possibly TRBD1 for D (5 bases). The CDR3 consists of 13 residues. CDR1 and CDR2 from the germline V gene are SQVTM and ANQGSEA. The chain's CDR3 is CSVKLGGSQPQHF. CDR3 nucleotides: TGCAGTGTTAAGCTGGGGGGATCACAGCCCCAGCATTTT.

The chain uses TRBV29-1 and TRBJ2-3, with 7 bases fitting TRBD2. Trimming removed 6 bases from V and 0 bases from J; junction bases left unmatched: 9. CDR3 length equals 15 residues. Germline V gene data show CDR1 as SQVTM and CDR2 as ANQGSEA. CDR3 nucleotides: TGCAGCGTCCCGCGCGGGAGCGGGAGCACAGATACGCAGTATTTT. It codes for CSVPRGSGSTDTQYF.

V and J are TRBV5-6 and TRBJ1-2; 8 bases map to TRBD1. This CDR3 is 15 amino acids long. V was pared by 2 bases and J by 2 bases, with 5 bases of the junction left unmatched. Per germline, CDR1 SGHDT and CDR2 YYEEEE. This CDR3 reads CASSLPGTGNYGYTF. The CDR3 DNA reads TGTGCCAGCAGCTTACCTGGGACAGGCAACTATGGCTACACCTTC.

The chain is built from TRBV2 and TRBJ2-1, with a possible D match to TRBD2 (5 bases). The CDR3 length is 15 residues. Germline lookup yields CDR1 SNHLY and CDR2 FYNNEI. With 10 bases removed from V and 4 bases from J, the gap between germline ends came to 20 bases. The CDR3 reads CATNEDSTRYNEQFF. The CDR3 nucleotides are TGTGCCACCAACGAGGACTCGACGAGATACAATGAGCAGTTCTTC.

The rearrangement links TRBV18 to TRBJ1-1, with 8 nucleotides matching TRBD1. Germline V gene lookup returns CDR1 KGHSH and CDR2 LQKENI. The CDR3 runs to 13 residues. The V gene end was trimmed by 8 bases and the J gene end by 4 bases; junction bases not matched to a gene: 6. This CDR3 reads CASLDREGTEAFF. In DNA, the CDR3 is TGTGCCAGCCTGGACAGGGAAGGCACTGAAGCTTTCTTT. The full variable domain, completed using reference TRBV18 and TRBJ1-1, is NAGVMQNPRHLVRRRGQEARLRCSPMKGHSHVYWYRQLPEEGLKFMVYLQKENIIDESGMPKERFSAEFPKEGPSILRIQQVVRGDSAAYFCASLDREGTEAFFGQGTRLTVV.

The genes are TRBV6-5 and TRBJ1-2, with a possible D match to TRBD1 (5 bases). CDR3 length: 14 amino acids. Trimming stripped 7 bases from V and 4 bases from J, with 16 bases between. The germline CDR1 and CDR2 sequences are MNHEY and SVGAGI. The CDR3 nucleotides are TGTGCCAGCAAGTACACTACAGGTGGCTATGGCTACACCTTC. Translated: CASKYTTGGYGYTF.

This sequence joins TRBV6-5 and TRBJ2-1, with TRBD2 identical over 10 bases. CDR1 and CDR2 from the germline V gene are MNHEY and SVGAGI. Trimming cost V 6 bases and J 9 bases; bases outside gene matches: 11. CDR3 length equals 15 residues. This chain's CDR3 is CASSLRASGSIEQFF. The CDR3 bases are TGTGCCAGCAGCCTGCGGGCTAGCGGGAGTATTGAGCAGTTCTTC.

This clone appeared a single time. This chain joins TRBV4-2 and TRBJ1-2; possible D gene TRBD1, 6 bases. Germline values: CDR1 LGHNA, CDR2 YNFKEQ. This CDR3 is built from 15 residues. Trimming took 0 bases from V and 4 from J, leaving 12 bases between them. Here the CDR3 reads CASSQDPGGAYGYTF. For the CDR3, the DNA is TGTGCCAGCAGCCAAGATCCGGGGGGGGCCTATGGCTACACCTTC.